The rows below give T cell receptor beta chains drawn from one sample of a study of shared T cell receptors in the human thymus. The table came from immunoSEQ multiplex PCR; TCRdb's copy has only in-frame clones and leaves some out. The table records some 400,000 clones, more than 85% of them present only once. The sequenced sample consisted of thymocytes. All receptors come from a human donor. CDR3s include the opening cysteine and the closing phenylalanine or tryptophan. D genes are given only for firm matches. Clone size appears in some rows only: once, few, many, or a class for an expanded clone.

D gene	V gene	clone size	J gene	CDR3 DNA	CDR3 protein
-	TRBV6-5	-	TRBJ2-7	TGTGCCAGCAGTTACAGTCACCTCGGCGAGCAGTACTTC	CASSYSHLGEQYF
TRBD1	TRBV27	-	TRBJ2-1	TGTGCCAGCAGTTTTCAGGTCGGAACCCTTGGGACAGGGTATTCGGGTGAGCAGTTCTTC	CASSFQVGTLGTGYSGEQFF
-	TRBV12-5	-	TRBJ2-1	TGTGCTAGTGGTTCTACCCTTAGCCTGAGTGAGCAGTTCTTC	CASGSTLSLSEQFF
-	TRBV28	-	TRBJ2-5	TGTGCCAGCAGTTTAGTATTGGCAGGGGGGCAAGAGACCCAGTACTTC	CASSLVLAGGQETQYF
-	TRBV5-1	-	TRBJ2-5	TGCGCCAGCAGCTCCCACTCACAGGGAGGTGAGACCCAGTACTTC	CASSSHSQGGETQYF
-	TRBV19	-	TRBJ1-2	TGTGCCAGTAGTCCAGACACCTATGGCTACACCTTC	CASSPDTYGYTF
-	TRBV7-2	-	TRBJ2-1	TGTGCCAGCAGTCCATCCAGTAGCGCGCAGTTCTTC	CASSPSSSAQFF
TRBD2	TRBV27	-	TRBJ2-6	TGTGCCAGCAGTTTAAGCGGGATCCGCTACTCTGGGGCCAACGTCCTGACTTTC	CASSLSGIRYSGANVLTF
TRBD1	TRBV29-1	-	TRBJ2-5	TGCAGCGTTGGGGACAGGAGGATGTTCGAGACCCAGTACTTC	CSVGDRRMFETQYF
-	TRBV18	-	TRBJ1-2	TGTGCCAGCTCGTCGACAGGTTTTAACTATGGCTACACCTTC	CASSSTGFNYGYTF
-	TRBV11-2	-	TRBJ2-3	TGTGCCAGCAGCTTAGATCTTACTAGCACAGATACGCAGTATTTT	CASSLDLTSTDTQYF
-	TRBV18	-	TRBJ2-7	TGTGCCAGCTCACCCGGGACCGTGGAACAGTACTTC	CASSPGTVEQYF
TRBD1	TRBV12-5	-	TRBJ1-2	TGTGCTAGTGGTTTGGTACTGAGGACAGGGGGCTGCTATGGCTACACCTTC	CASGLVLRTGGCYGYTF
TRBD2	TRBV27	-	TRBJ2-5	TGTGCCAGCAGTTCGACTCTAGCGGGCTTACAGAAGACCCAGTACTTC	CASSSTLAGLQKTQYF
TRBD2	TRBV7-2	once	TRBJ2-1	TGTGCCAGCAGCCGACTAGCGGGAGGGCAGGACAATGAGCAGTTCTTC	CASSRLAGGQDNEQFF
-	TRBV9	-	TRBJ2-7	TGTGCCAGCAGCGTGGGCTCCGCCGCCTACGAGCAGTACTTC	CASSVGSAAYEQYF
-	TRBV2	-	TRBJ1-2	TGTGCCAGCAGTGATGGGCAGGGTAGCTATGGCTACACCTTC	CASSDGQGSYGYTF
-	TRBV7-3	-	TRBJ1-3	TGTGCCAGCAGCTTAATAGCGGACTCTGGAAACACCATATATTTT	CASSLIADSGNTIYF
-	TRBV27	-	TRBJ1-2	TGTGCCAGCAGTTTCAACAGGCATTATGGCTACACCTTC	CASSFNRHYGYTF
-	TRBV27	-	TRBJ2-3	TGTGCCAGCAGCCGCCCCCACCTCGGGACTTACACAGATACGCAGTATTTT	CASSRPHLGTYTDTQYF
TRBD2	TRBV4-1	-	TRBJ2-7	TGCGCCAGCAGCCAAGAAGATACGACTAGCGGGAGGGGTGAGCAGTACTTC	CASSQEDTTSGRGEQYF
-	TRBV7-3	-	TRBJ1-2	TGTGCCAGCAGCCCTACGAAAAGTCTTAATGGCTACACCTTC	CASSPTKSLNGYTF
TRBD1	TRBV19	-	TRBJ2-3	TGTGCCAGTAGACCGGACAGGGGGGACACAGATACGCAGTATTTT	CASRPDRGDTDTQYF
-	TRBV19	few	TRBJ2-7	TGTGCCAGTAGCATCCCGGGCAAGAGCGGGTTCAACGAGCAGTACTTC	CASSIPGKSGFNEQYF
-	TRBV2	-	TRBJ2-3	TGTGCCAGCAGTGAAGAAAGCATTGGGCCAGATACGCAGTATTTT	CASSEESIGPDTQYF
-	TRBV28	-	TRBJ2-1	TGTGCCAGCAGGCCACGACAGGCGAGCAATGAGCAGTTCTTC	CASRPRQASNEQFF
-	TRBV4-1	-	TRBJ1-5	TGCGCCAGCAGCCAAGATTTGTCGGATAATCAGCCCCAGCATTTT	CASSQDLSDNQPQHF
TRBD2	TRBV7-9	-	TRBJ2-1	TGTGCCAGCAGCCCATGGAGGCGAGCGGGAGGTTGGGATGAGCAGTTCTTC	CASSPWRRAGGWDEQFF
TRBD2	TRBV25-1	-	TRBJ2-7	TGTGCCAGCAGTGAAATCCTTAGAGCGGGAAGGGACTACGAGCAGTATTTC	CASSEILRAGRDYEQYF
-	TRBV13	-	TRBJ1-1	TGTGCCAGCAGCTTCGGGGGTCCCTGGGCTTTCTTT	CASSFGGPWAFF
TRBD2	TRBV7-8	-	TRBJ2-7	TGTGCCAGCAGCTTAGAAACATTAGCGGGAGGGCCGACATACGAGCAGTACTTC	CASSLETLAGGPTYEQYF
-	TRBV7-9	-	TRBJ2-3	TGTGCCAGCAGACCTATAAAGGGGAAGGGGTACACAGATACGCAGTATTTT	CASRPIKGKGYTDTQYF
-	TRBV7-6	-	TRBJ1-1	TGTGCCAGCAGCAGACCCGGAGGGGGGTGGGGAAACACTGAAGCTTTCTTT	CASSRPGGGWGNTEAFF
TRBD2	TRBV7-3	-	TRBJ2-5	TGTGCCAGCAGCCCCAGGACAGAGGCGACGCGGGAGGGCCCGGTGGGCCAAGAGACCCAGTACTTC	CASSPRTEATREGPVGQETQYF
-	TRBV7-9	-	TRBJ2-1	TGTGCCAGCAGCTACCTCATTGCCTACAATGAGCAGTTCTTC	CASSYLIAYNEQFF
-	TRBV30	-	TRBJ1-2	TGTGCCTGGAGTGGGAATTATGGCTACACCTTC	CAWSGNYGYTF
-	TRBV11-2	once	TRBJ2-7	TGTGCCAGCAGCTTAGATAGGAAAAAGTCCTCCTACGAGCAGTACTTC	CASSLDRKKSSYEQYF
-	TRBV7-9	once	TRBJ2-5	TGTGCCATTCGAAAGAAGATCGGTTTACCAACTGGGGAGACCCAGTACTTC	CAIRKKIGLPTGETQYF
TRBD2	TRBV25-1	-	TRBJ2-3	TGTGCCAGCAGTGAATGGTTAGCGGGAGGAGATACGCAGTATTTT	CASSEWLAGGDTQYF
-	TRBV7-3	-	TRBJ2-7	TGTGCCAGCAGCTTAAGTAGGGACGTTTACGAGCAGTACTTC	CASSLSRDVYEQYF
-	TRBV6-4	once	TRBJ2-1	TGTGCCAGCAGTAGGGACTTATATGAGGATGAGCAGTTCTTC	CASSRDLYEDEQFF
-	TRBV11-1	-	TRBJ1-1	TGTGCCAGCAGCTTAGGCACAGGGACATATATAAAGGGCACTGAAGCTTTCTTT	CASSLGTGTYIKGTEAFF
-	TRBV20-1	-	TRBJ2-7	TGCAGTGCTAGAGGGGACTACGAGCAGTACTTC	CSARGDYEQYF
-	TRBV21-1	-	TRBJ2-1	TGTGCCAGCAGCAAAGTGGAGCTAGCGTGTAGAGATGAGCAGTTCTTC	CASSKVELACRDEQFF